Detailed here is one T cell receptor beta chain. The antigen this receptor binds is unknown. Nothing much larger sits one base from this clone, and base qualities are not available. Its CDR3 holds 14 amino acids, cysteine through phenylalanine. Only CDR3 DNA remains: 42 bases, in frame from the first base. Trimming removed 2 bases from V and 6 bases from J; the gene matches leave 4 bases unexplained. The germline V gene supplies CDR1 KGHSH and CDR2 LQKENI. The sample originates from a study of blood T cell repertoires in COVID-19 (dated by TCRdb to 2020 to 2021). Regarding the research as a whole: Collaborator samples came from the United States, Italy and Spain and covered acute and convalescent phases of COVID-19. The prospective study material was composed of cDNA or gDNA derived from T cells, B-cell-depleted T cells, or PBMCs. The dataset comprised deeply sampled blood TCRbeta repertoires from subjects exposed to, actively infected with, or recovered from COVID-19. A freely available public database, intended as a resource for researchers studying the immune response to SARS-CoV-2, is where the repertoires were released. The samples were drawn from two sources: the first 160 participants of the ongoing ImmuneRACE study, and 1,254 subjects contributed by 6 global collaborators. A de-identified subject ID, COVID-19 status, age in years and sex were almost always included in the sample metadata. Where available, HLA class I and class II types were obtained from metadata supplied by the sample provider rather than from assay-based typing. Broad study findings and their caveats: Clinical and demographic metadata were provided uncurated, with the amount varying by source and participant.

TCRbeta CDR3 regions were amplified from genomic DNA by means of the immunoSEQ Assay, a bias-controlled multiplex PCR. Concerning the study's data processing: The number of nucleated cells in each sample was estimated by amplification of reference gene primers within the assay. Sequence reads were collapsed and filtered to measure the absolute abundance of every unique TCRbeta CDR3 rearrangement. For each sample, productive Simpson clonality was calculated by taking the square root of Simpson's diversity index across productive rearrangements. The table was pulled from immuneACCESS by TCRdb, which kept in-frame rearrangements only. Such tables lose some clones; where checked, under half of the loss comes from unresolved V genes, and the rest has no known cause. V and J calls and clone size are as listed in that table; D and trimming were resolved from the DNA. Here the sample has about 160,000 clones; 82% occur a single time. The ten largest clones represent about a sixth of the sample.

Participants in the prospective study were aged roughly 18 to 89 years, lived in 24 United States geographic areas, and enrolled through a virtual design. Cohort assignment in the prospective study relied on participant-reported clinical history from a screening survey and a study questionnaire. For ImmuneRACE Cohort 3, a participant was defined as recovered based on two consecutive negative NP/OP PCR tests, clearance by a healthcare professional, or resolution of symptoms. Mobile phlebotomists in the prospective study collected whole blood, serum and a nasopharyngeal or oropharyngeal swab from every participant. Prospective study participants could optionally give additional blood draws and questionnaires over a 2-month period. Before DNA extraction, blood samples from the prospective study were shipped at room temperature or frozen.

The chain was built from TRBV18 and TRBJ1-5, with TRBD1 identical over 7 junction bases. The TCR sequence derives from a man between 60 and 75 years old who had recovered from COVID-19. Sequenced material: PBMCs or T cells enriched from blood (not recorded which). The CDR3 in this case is CASSPDAGGQPQHF. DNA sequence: TGTGCCAGCTCACCAGACGCAGGGGGTCAGCCCCAGCATTTT.